These 29 T cell receptor beta chains were all obtained from the same sample, sequenced in a study of blood T cell repertoires in COVID-19. Sequencing used immunoSEQ multiplex PCR; TCRdb keeps in-frame clones, though not all of them. The sample holds roughly 99,000 clones, roughly 90% seen once. Sequencing input: peripheral blood. The receptors originated from a man in his forties with active or convalescent COVID-19.

V gene TRBV7-9 combines with J gene TRBJ1-6, with 11 bases matching TRBD1. The J segment lost 7 bases and the V segment lost 7 bases, leaving 9 bases of the junction unmatched. This CDR3 spans 16 amino acids. The germline gives CDR1 SEHNR, CDR2 FQNEAQ (reference sequence). CDR3 coding DNA: TGTGCCAGCAAACAACCCGGACAGGGGGCAAATTCACCCCTCCACTTT. Translation gives CASKQPGQGANSPLHF.

The chain combines TRBV6-2 or TRBV6-3 with TRBJ2-2, with 10 bases aligning to TRBD2. This CDR3 is built from 17 residues. V gave up 2 bases and J gave up 1 base; unmatched junction bases: 4. In germline, CDR1 is MNHEY, CDR2 SVGEGT. CDR3 residues: CASSYRGLARNTGELFF. As DNA, the CDR3 is TGTGCCAGCAGTTACAGGGGACTAGCGAGGAACACCGGGGAGCTGTTTTTT.

This chain uses TRBV3-1 (or the pseudogene TRBV3-2) with TRBJ1-2, with D hard to call. The CDR3 has 12 residues. Germline CDR1 LGHDT, CDR2 YNNKEL (reference sequence). Trimming shortened V by 4 bases and J by 4 bases, and 7 bases separated the two germline ends. The CDR3 DNA follows: TGTGCCAGCAGCCTACGGAGCTATGGCTACACCTTC. This translates into CASSLRSYGYTF.

The chain has TRBV7-3 and TRBJ2-1, with a weak D call TRBD2 (6 bases). The V end lost 3 bases, the J end lost 3 bases, and 12 bases lay between the germline ends. The CDR3 is 15 amino acids. Germline lookup yields CDR1 SGHTA and CDR2 FQGTGA. As DNA, the CDR3 is TGTGCCAGCAGCTTGACGGGAGACTTCTACAATGAGCAGTTCTTC. It specifies CASSLTGDFYNEQFF.

V is TRBV9 and J is TRBJ1-3; 9 nucleotides align to TRBD1. The CDR3 consists of 17 residues. The junction had 12 bases not matched to a gene; V was cut back by 4 bases and J by 4 bases. CDR1 and CDR2 from the germline V gene are SGDLS and YYNGEE. Here the CDR3 reads CASSKGPRTGAGNTIYF. CDR3 coding DNA: TGTGCCAGCAGCAAAGGCCCCAGGACAGGGGCGGGAAACACCATATATTTT.

V is TRBV28 and J is TRBJ2-4; D perhaps matches TRBD2 (6 bases). The CDR3 extends over 15 amino acids. CDR1 and CDR2 (germline): MDHEN, SYDVKM. The V end was cut by 2 bases, the J end by 7 bases, with 15 bases between. CDR3: CASSLVGGNANIQYF. In DNA form, the CDR3 reads TGTGCCAGCAGTTTAGTGGGAGGAAATGCGAACATTCAGTACTTC.

The rearrangement links TRBV24-1 to TRBJ2-1, with a weak D call TRBD2 (6 bases). Germline assignment: CDR1 KGHDR and CDR2 SFDVKD. The CDR3 totals 13 residues. V gave up 9 bases and J gave up 5 bases, with 13 bases separating them. The CDR3 region has the DNA TGTGCCACCCGGGGCGGCGGGGACAATGAGCAGTTCTTC. This translates into CATRGGGDNEQFF.

This chain uses TRBV7-2 with TRBJ2-7, with 10 nucleotides matching TRBD2. J was trimmed by 6 bases and V by 4 bases; bases with no gene match: 6. CDR1 and CDR2 from the germline V gene are SGHTA and FQGNSA. The CDR3 loop spans 14 amino acids. CDR3 DNA sequence: TGTGCCAGCAGCTCTAGCGGGAGAAGTTTCGAGCAGTACTTC. Amino acid sequence: CASSSSGRSFEQYF.

This chain's CDR3 is CASSQAGTGTSYGYTF. The CDR3, as DNA: TGCGCCAGCAGCCAAGCTGGAACAGGGACATCTTATGGCTACACCTTC. V and J are TRBV4-1 and TRBJ1-2; the D gene is possibly TRBD1 (6 bases). This CDR3 has 16 amino acids. Between the trimmed V and J ends, which lost 1 base and 5 bases, there was a span of 17 bases. The germline V gene encodes CDR1 MGHRA and CDR2 YSYEKL.

The chain couples TRBV5-8 to TRBJ2-3; 9 bases line up with TRBD1. V lost 0 bases, J lost 4 bases, and 9 bases stayed unmatched. Germline CDR1 is SGHTS and CDR2 is YDEGEE. CDR3 length: 17 amino acids. The CDR3 spells CASSLAAGTGIPDTQYF. The DNA for the CDR3 is TGTGCCAGCAGCTTGGCGGCGGGGACAGGGATCCCAGATACGCAGTATTTT.

This chain uses TRBV4-3 with TRBJ1-2; D is possibly TRBD1 (6 bases). Trimming pared 4 bases from V and 5 bases from J, leaving 11 bases between. This CDR3 has 13 amino acids. Germline assignment: CDR1 LGHNA and CDR2 YSLEER. CDR3 bases: TGCGCCAGCAGCCCAACAGGGAGTTATGGCTACACCTTC. Its protein is CASSPTGSYGYTF.

As concerns this clone: Different DNA sequences within this sample yield the same CDR3. This rearrangement joins TRBV14 to TRBJ1-6; D unresolved. Germline lookup yields CDR1 SGHDN and CDR2 FVKESK. The CDR3 covers 15 residues. V shed 4 bases and J shed 7 bases, with 14 bases lying between them. The CDR3 is CASSPSGLLNSPLHF. CDR3 nucleotide sequence: TGTGCCAGCAGCCCCAGTGGGCTGCTGAATTCACCCCTCCACTTT.

This clone was counted between two and nine times. The rearrangement joins TRBV3-1 (or the pseudogene TRBV3-2) to TRBJ2-5, with a weak D call TRBD2 (7 bases). The CDR3 length is 18 residues. The V end was cut by 4 bases, the J end by 5 bases, with 26 bases between. Germline loops: CDR1 LGHDT, CDR2 YNNKEL (reference sequence). CDR3 amino acids: CASSPLGGRQAWKETQYF. The CDR3 bases are TGTGCCAGCAGCCCCCTCGGGGGGCGGCAAGCTTGGAAGGAGACCCAGTACTTC.

In its sample, this clone was seen once. The genes are TRBV5-6 and TRBJ2-4, with 7 bases matching TRBD1. V lost 3 bases and J lost 0; bases outside the gene matches: 9. This CDR3 is built from 17 residues. The germline V gene has CDR1 SGHDT and CDR2 YYEEEE. CDR3 residues: CASSSSGQLLAKNIQYF. CDR3 nucleotide sequence: TGTGCCAGCAGCTCGTCGGGACAGCTACTAGCCAAAAACATTCAGTACTTC.

The chain carries TRBV30 and TRBJ2-1; possible D gene TRBD2, 5 bases. The V gene's germline CDR1 is GTSNPN and CDR2 SVGIG (reference sequence). V shed 2 bases and J shed 4 bases, with 15 bases lying between them. The CDR3 contains 15 residues. The CDR3 spells CAWSRASTPYNEQFF. Written as DNA, the CDR3 is TGTGCCTGGAGTCGGGCTAGCACCCCTTACAATGAGCAGTTCTTC.

This sequence joins TRBV9 and TRBJ2-7, with D hard to call. Trimming removed 0 bases at V and 4 bases at J, with 14 bases between. The germline V gene encodes CDR1 SGDLS and CDR2 YYNGEE. There are 15 residues in the CDR3. The CDR3 DNA reads TGTGCCAGCAGCGTAGGTGTAGCAATTGCGTACGAGCAGTACTTC. Protein sequence: CASSVGVAIAYEQYF.

This chain uses TRBV25-1 with TRBJ2-7; possibly TRBD2 for D (5 bases). From germline, CDR1 is MGHDK and CDR2 SYGVNS. This CDR3 has 16 residues. V lost 1 base, J lost 0 bases, and 13 bases lay in between. The CDR3 spells CASSELWTPLSYEQYF. DNA for the CDR3: TGTGCCAGCAGTGAATTGTGGACTCCCCTCTCCTACGAGCAGTACTTC.

The genes are TRBV9 and TRBJ2-3; tentative D call: TRBD2 (7 bases). The V and J ends lost 5 bases and 5 bases respectively, with 21 bases between them. Germline V CDR1 and CDR2: SGDLS, YYNGEE. The CDR3 has 16 residues. CDR3 loop: CASSDRTRRSGDTQYF. DNA of the CDR3: TGTGCCAGCAGTGACAGGACTAGGCGGTCGGGAGATACGCAGTATTTT.

The chain is built from TRBV19 and TRBJ2-2; 7 positions agree with TRBD1. The V and J ends lost 2 bases and 4 bases, in that order; junction bases with no gene match: 7. This CDR3 spans 16 amino acids. Germline CDR1 LNHDA, CDR2 SQIVND (reference sequence). CDR3 in amino acids: CASSISTGYRTGELFF. The CDR3 nucleotides read TGTGCCAGTAGTATATCGACAGGGTATCGCACCGGGGAGCTGTTTTTT.

This chain uses TRBV5-1 with TRBJ2-7, with 10 bases aligning to TRBD2. The germline CDR1 and CDR2 sequences are SGHRS and YFSETQ. CDR3 length equals 15 residues. V was pared by 4 bases and J by 3 bases, with 7 bases of the junction left unmatched. The CDR3 protein is CASSRLAGGLYEQYF. CDR3 coding DNA: TGCGCCAGCAGCAGGTTAGCGGGAGGTCTCTACGAGCAGTACTTC.

The chain joins TRBV6-1 to TRBJ1-5; TRBD1 matches at 8 bases. The germline gives CDR1 MNHNS, CDR2 SASEGT. The CDR3 has 16 residues. Trimming at V came to 0 bases and at J to 6 bases, leaving 7 bases not matched to a gene. The chain's CDR3 is CASSEASGQGSQPQHF. The CDR3 coding sequence is TGTGCCAGCAGTGAAGCGTCAGGACAGGGTAGTCAGCCCCAGCATTTT.

The chain uses TRBV24-1 and TRBJ2-2; the D gene is possibly TRBD2 (6 bases). Germline V gives CDR1 KGHDR, CDR2 SFDVKD. The CDR3 covers 16 residues. Trimming cost V 3 bases and J 6 bases, with 16 bases left between them. The CDR3, as DNA: TGTGCCACCAGTGATGCTGGGGGGATGTGGGCCGGGGAGCTGTTTTTT. It translates to CATSDAGGMWAGELFF.

The chain is built from TRBV7-2 and TRBJ2-5; 7 positions match TRBD1. J lost 2 bases, V lost 5 bases, and 8 bases had no gene match. The CDR3 is made up of 15 amino acids. Germline V gene data show CDR1 as SGHTA and CDR2 as FQGNSA. Here the CDR3 reads CASSAQGYGQETQYF. In nucleotides, the CDR3 is TGTGCCAGCAGCGCACAGGGGTATGGGCAAGAGACCCAGTACTTC.

In the case of this clone: Additional DNA sequences in this sample encode the identical CDR3. V and J are TRBV14 and TRBJ1-1; D possibly corresponds to TRBD1 (5 bases). V was shortened by 0 bases and J by 11 bases, with 10 bases between the two germline ends. Germline V gene lookup returns CDR1 SGHDN and CDR2 FVKESK. This CDR3 is built from 12 residues. CDR3 sequence (DNA): TGTGCCAGCAGCCAAGACAGGGTGTCTGCTTTCTTT. Translation: CASSQDRVSAFF.

The CDR3 region has the DNA TGTGCCAGCAGAGCGTTGAGGACCGGGGAGCTGTTTTTT. It codes for CASRALRTGELFF. V is TRBV2 and J is TRBJ2-2; D is undetermined. The CDR3 runs to 13 residues. With 6 bases removed from V and 5 bases from J, the gap between germline ends came to 10 bases. Germline V gene lookup returns CDR1 SNHLY and CDR2 FYNNEI.

The V and J genes are TRBV12-3 or TRBV12-4 and TRBJ2-5; D is unresolved. V lost 3 bases to trimming and J lost 5 bases, with 4 bases between them. This CDR3 contains 11 residues. In nucleotides, the CDR3 is TGTGCCAGCAGTTTGTCGGAGACCCAGTACTTC. This sequence encodes CASSLSETQYF.

The chain joins TRBV5-4 to TRBJ2-2; TRBD1 is a possible D gene (5 bases). This CDR3 is built from 15 residues. Germline CDR1 is SGHNT and CDR2 is YYREEE (reference sequence). Trimming removed 4 bases at V and 3 bases at J, with 13 bases between. CDR3 residues: CASSPRGHHTGELFF. Here the CDR3 DNA reads TGTGCCAGCAGCCCGCGCGGACATCACACCGGGGAGCTGTTTTTT.

The V and J genes are TRBV7-2 and TRBJ2-7; TRBD2 matches at 9 bases. CDR3 length equals 14 residues. Germline V gene data show CDR1 as SGHTA and CDR2 as FQGNSA. Unmatched junction bases numbered 4, after V lost 1 base and J lost 6 bases. This CDR3 reads CASSLDLAGTEQYF. CDR3 nucleotides: TGTGCCAGCAGCTTAGATCTAGCGGGGACCGAGCAGTACTTC.

The rearrangement links TRBV18 to TRBJ1-1; D remains ambiguous. The CDR3 has 14 amino acids. Germline loops: CDR1 KGHSH, CDR2 LQKENI. Trimming removed 3 bases from V and 1 base from J, with 9 bases in between. CDR3 region: CASSPNEGNTEAFF. The CDR3 region has the DNA TGTGCCAGCTCACCTAATGAGGGGAACACTGAAGCTTTCTTT. The complete variable domain, with remaining parts taken from reference TRBV18 and TRBJ1-1, reads NAGVMQNPRHLVRRRGQEARLRCSPMKGHSHVYWYRQLPEEGLKFMVYLQKENIIDESGMPKERFSAEFPKEGPSILRIQQVVRGDSAAYFCASSPNEGNTEAFFGQGTRLTVV.